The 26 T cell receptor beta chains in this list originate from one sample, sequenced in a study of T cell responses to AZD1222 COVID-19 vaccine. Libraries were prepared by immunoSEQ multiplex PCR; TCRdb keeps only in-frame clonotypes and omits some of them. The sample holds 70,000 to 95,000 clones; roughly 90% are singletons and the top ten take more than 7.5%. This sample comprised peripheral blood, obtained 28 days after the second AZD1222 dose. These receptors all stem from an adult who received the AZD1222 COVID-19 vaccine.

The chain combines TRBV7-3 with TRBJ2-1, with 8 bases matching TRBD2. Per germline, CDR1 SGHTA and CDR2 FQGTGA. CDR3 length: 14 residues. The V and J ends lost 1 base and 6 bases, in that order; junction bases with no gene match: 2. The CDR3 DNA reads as TGTGCCAGCAGCTTAAAAGCGGGAGCCAATGAGCAGTTCTTC. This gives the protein CASSLKAGANEQFF.

The chain's CDR3 is CASSLGSPDTQYF. The CDR3 bases are TGTGCCAGCAGCTTAGGGTCCCCAGATACGCAGTATTTT. The V and J genes are TRBV3-1 (or the pseudogene TRBV3-2) and TRBJ2-3, with D unclear. The CDR3 extends over 13 amino acids. The V and J ends lost 5 bases and 4 bases respectively, with 10 bases between them. Germline CDR1 is LGHDT and CDR2 is YNNKEL (reference sequence).

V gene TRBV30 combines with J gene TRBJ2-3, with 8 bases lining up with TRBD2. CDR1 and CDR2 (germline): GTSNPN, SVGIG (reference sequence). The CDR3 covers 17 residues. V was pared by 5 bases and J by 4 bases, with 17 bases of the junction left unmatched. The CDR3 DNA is TGTGCCTGGGACTATATTCAAACCGGGACTAGTGCAGATACGCAGTATTTT. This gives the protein CAWDYIQTGTSADTQYF.

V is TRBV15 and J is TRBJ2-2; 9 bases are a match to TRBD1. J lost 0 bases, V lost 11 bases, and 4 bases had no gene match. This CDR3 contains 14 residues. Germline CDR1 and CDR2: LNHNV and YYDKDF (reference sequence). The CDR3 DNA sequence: TGTGCCGCCGGGGACAGGGCGAACACCGGGGAGCTGTTTTTT. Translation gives CAAGDRANTGELFF.

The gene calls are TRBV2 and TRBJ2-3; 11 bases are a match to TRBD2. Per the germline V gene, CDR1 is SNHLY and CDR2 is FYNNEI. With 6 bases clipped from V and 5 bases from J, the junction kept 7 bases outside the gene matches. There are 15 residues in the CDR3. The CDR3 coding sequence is TGTGCCAGCAGACTAGCGGGAGAAAGCGAAGATACGCAGTATTTT. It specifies CASRLAGESEDTQYF. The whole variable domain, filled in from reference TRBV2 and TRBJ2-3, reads EPEVTQTPSHQVTQMGQEVILRCVPISNHLYFYWYRQILGQKVEFLVSFYNNEISEKSEIFDDQFSVERPDGSNFTLKIRSTKLEDSAMYFCASRLAGESEDTQYFGPGTRLTVL.

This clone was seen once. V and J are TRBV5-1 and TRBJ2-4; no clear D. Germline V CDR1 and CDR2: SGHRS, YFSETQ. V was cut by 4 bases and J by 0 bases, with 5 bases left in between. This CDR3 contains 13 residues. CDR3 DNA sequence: TGCGCCAGCAGCCCCCTAGCCAAAAACATTCAGTACTTC. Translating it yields CASSPLAKNIQYF. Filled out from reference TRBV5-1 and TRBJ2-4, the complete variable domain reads KAGVTQTPRYLIKTRGQQVTLSCSPISGHRSVSWYQQTPGQGLQFLFEYFSETQRNKGNFPGRFSGRQFSNSRSEMNVSTLELGDSALYLCASSPLAKNIQYFGAGTRLSVL.

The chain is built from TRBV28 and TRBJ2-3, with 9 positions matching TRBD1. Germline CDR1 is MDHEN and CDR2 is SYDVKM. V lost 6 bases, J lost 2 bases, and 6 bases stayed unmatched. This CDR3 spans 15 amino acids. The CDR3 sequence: CASSPRTGDTDTQYF. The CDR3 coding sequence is TGTGCCAGCAGCCCTAGGACAGGGGACACAGATACGCAGTATTTT.

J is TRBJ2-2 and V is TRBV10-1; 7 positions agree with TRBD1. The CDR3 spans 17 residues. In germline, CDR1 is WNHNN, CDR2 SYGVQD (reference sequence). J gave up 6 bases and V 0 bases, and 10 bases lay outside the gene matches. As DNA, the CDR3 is TGCGCCAGCAGTGAGTCCGGGCCCCCTGGGACAGCCGGGGAGCTGTTTTTT. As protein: CASSESGPPGTAGELFF.

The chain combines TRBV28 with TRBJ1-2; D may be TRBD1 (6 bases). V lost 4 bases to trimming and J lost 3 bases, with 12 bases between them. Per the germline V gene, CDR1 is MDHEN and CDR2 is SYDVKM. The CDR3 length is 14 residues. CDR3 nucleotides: TGTGCCAGCAGTTCCTACAGGGTTGACTATGGCTACACCTTC. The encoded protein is CASSSYRVDYGYTF.

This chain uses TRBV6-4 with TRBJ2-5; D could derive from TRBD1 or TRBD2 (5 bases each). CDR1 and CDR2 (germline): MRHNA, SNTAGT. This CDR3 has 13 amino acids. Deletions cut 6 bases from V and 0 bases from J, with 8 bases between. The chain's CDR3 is CASSRDHQETQYF. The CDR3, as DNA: TGTGCCAGCAGCCGGGACCACCAAGAGACCCAGTACTTC.

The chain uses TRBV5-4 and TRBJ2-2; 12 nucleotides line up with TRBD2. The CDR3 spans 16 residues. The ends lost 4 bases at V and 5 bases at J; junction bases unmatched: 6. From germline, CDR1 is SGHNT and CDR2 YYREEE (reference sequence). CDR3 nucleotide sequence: TGTGCCAGCAGCCTAGCTAGCGGGAGGGGAACCGGGGAGCTGTTTTTT. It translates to CASSLASGRGTGELFF.

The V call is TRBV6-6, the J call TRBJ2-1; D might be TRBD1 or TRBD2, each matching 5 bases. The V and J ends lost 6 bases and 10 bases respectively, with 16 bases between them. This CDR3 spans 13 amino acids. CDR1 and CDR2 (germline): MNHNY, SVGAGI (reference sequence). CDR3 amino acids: CASSRGTSGEQFF. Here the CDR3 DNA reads TGTGCCAGCAGCCGTGGGACGTCGGGGGAGCAGTTCTTC.

The CDR3 reads CASTSPQGREQFF. In DNA form, the CDR3 reads TGTGCCAGTACCTCCCCACAGGGACGGGAGCAGTTCTTC. The rearrangement links TRBV19 to TRBJ2-1; D is possibly TRBD1 (6 bases). The germline CDR1 and CDR2 sequences are LNHDA and SQIVND (reference sequence). With 7 bases removed from V and 10 bases from J, the gap between germline ends came to 17 bases. The CDR3 consists of 13 residues.

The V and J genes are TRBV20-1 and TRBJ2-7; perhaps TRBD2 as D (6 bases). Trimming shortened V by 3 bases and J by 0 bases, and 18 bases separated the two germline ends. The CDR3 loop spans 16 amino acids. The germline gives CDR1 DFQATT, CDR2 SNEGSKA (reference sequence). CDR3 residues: CSASPISGGRSYEQYF. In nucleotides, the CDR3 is TGCAGTGCTAGTCCAATTAGCGGAGGTCGCTCCTACGAGCAGTACTTC.

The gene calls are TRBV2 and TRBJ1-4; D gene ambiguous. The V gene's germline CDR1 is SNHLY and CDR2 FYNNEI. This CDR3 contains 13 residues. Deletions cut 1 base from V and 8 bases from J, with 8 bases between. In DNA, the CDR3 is TGTGCCAGCAGTGAAGGGGGTGGCGAAAAACTGTTTTTT. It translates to CASSEGGGEKLFF. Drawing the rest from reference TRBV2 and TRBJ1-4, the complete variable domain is EPEVTQTPSHQVTQMGQEVILRCVPISNHLYFYWYRQILGQKVEFLVSFYNNEISEKSEIFDDQFSVERPDGSNFTLKIRSTKLEDSAMYFCASSEGGGEKLFFGSGTQLSVL.

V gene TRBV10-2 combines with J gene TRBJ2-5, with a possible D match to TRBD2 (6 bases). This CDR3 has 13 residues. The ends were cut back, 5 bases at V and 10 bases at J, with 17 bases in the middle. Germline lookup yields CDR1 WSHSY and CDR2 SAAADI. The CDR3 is CASSPRLEGNQYF. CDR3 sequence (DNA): TGCGCCAGCAGTCCTAGACTGGAGGGGAACCAGTACTTC.

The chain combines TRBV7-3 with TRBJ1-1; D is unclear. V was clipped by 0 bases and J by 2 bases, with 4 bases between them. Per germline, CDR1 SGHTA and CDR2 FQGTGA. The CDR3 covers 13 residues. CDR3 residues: CASSLTPNTEAFF. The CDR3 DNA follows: TGTGCCAGCAGCTTAACCCCTAACACTGAAGCTTTCTTT.

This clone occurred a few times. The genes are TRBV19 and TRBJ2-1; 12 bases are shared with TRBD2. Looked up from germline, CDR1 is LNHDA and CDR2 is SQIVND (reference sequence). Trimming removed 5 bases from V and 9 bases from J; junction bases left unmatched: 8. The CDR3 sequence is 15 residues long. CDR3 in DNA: TGTGCCAGTAGTTCACTAGCGGGAGGAGGGGGTGAGCAGTTCTTC. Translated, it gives CASSSLAGGGGEQFF.

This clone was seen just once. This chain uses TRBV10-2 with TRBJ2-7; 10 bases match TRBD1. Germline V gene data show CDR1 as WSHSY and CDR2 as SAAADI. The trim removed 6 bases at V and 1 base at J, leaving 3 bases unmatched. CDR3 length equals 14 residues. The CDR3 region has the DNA TGCGCCAGCAGACCGGGACAGGGGTCCTACGAGCAGTACTTC. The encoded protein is CASRPGQGSYEQYF.

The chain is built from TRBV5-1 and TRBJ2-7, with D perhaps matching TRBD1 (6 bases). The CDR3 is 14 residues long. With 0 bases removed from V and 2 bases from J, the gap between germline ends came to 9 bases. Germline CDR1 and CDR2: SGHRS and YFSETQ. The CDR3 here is CASSLVGGPYEQYF. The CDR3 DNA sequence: TGCGCCAGCAGCTTGGTTGGGGGCCCCTACGAGCAGTACTTC. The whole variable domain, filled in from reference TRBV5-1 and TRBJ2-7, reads KAGVTQTPRYLIKTRGQQVTLSCSPISGHRSVSWYQQTPGQGLQFLFEYFSETQRNKGNFPGRFSGRQFSNSRSEMNVSTLELGDSALYLCASSLVGGPYEQYFGPGTRLTVT.

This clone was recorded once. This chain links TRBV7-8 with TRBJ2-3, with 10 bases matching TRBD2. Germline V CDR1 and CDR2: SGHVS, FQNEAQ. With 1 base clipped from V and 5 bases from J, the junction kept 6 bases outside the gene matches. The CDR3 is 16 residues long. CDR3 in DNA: TGTGCCAGCAGCTTAGTGACTAGCGGGTTGAGAGATACGCAGTATTTT. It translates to CASSLVTSGLRDTQYF.

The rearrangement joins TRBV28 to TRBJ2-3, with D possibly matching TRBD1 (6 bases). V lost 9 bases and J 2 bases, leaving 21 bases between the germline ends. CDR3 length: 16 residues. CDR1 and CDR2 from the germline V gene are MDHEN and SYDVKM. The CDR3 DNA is TGTGCCAGTTCCACTCCCAGGGGATGGGCCACAGATACGCAGTATTTT. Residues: CASSTPRGWATDTQYF.

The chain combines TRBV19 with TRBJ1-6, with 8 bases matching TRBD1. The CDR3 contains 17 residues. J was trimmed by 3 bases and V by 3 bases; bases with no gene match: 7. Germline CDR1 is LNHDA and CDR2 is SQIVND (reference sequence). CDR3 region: CASSMETGTGYNSPLHF. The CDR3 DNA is TGTGCCAGTAGTATGGAAACCGGGACAGGCTATAATTCACCCCTCCACTTT.

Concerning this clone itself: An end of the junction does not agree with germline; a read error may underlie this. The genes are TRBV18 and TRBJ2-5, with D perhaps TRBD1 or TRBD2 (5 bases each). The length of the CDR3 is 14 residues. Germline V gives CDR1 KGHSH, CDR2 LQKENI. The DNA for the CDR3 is TGTGCCAGCTCACCACCGAACGGACCGGGGACCCGGCACTTC. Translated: CASSPPNGPGTRHF.

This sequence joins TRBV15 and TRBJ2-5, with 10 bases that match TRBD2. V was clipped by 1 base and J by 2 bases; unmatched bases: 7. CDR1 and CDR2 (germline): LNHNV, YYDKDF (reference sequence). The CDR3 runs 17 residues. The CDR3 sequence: CATSRARGTSAQETQYF. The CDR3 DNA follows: TGTGCCACCAGCAGAGCCCGGGGGACTAGCGCACAAGAGACCCAGTACTTC.

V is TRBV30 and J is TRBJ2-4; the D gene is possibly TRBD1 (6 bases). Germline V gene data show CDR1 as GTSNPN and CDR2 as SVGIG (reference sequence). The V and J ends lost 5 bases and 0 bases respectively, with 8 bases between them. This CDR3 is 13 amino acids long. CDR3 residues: CAWGQLAKNIQYF. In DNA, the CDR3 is TGTGCCTGGGGACAGTTAGCCAAAAACATTCAGTACTTC. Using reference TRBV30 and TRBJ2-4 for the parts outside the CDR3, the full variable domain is SQTIHQWPATLVQPVGSPLSLECTVEGTSNPNLYWYRQAAGRGLQLLFYSVGIGQISSEVPQNLSASRPQDRQFILSSKKLLLSDSGFYLCAWGQLAKNIQYFGAGTRLSVL.